This is a list of T cell receptor beta chains from one sample in a study of regulatory T cells in long-lasting Graves disease. MiXCR, run by TCRdb on the multiplex PCR reads, gives a single entry per CDR3 protein. Of about 450,000 distinct CDR3 sequences listed, around 20% were seen once; the top ten hold about a quarter. The sequenced sample was peripheral blood mononuclear cells (PBMCs), obtained when the disease was refractory, from a patient treated with antithyroid drugs. The receptor set was obtained from a female donor with Graves disease. Both conserved end residues are part of each CDR3. Each record gives: V gene, clone size, D gene, CDR3 length, J gene, CDR3 DNA, CDR3 protein. A D gene is named only where the DNA matches it firmly. Clone size is shown for a subset of rows, as once, few, many or a class of expanded clone.

TRBV27	-	TRBD1	19	TRBJ1-6	TGTGCCAGCAGTTTAGTCTTTCCGGACAGGGGTTCCTATAATTCACCCCTCCACTTT	CASSLVFPDRGSYNSPLHF
TRBV7-2	many	-	18	TRBJ2-6	TGTGCCAGCAGCTCAGGCATGGGCAGCCCCTCTGGGGCCAACGTCCTGACTTTC	CASSSGMGSPSGANVLTF
TRBV12-3/TRBV12-4	-	TRBD2	15	TRBJ2-2	TGTGCCAGCAGTGACGGGACTACCCACACCGGGGAGCTGTTTTTT	CASSDGTTHTGELFF
TRBV24-1	many	-	12	TRBJ1-1	TGTGCCACCAGTGATCGAGGCCGGAAAGCTTTCTTT	CATSDRGRKAFF
TRBV6-1	-	TRBD2	17	TRBJ2-7	TGTGCCAGCAGCTCTCCGTCGGGACTAGCGGGATCTGGCGAGCAGCACTTC	CASSSPSGLAGSGEQHF
TRBV7-2	-	TRBD1	16	TRBJ1-4	TGTGCCAGCAGCTTAAGGGACAGGGAGGAGGAAGAAAAACTGTTTTTT	CASSLRDREEEEKLFF
TRBV3-1	few	-	13	TRBJ1-2	TGTGCCAGCAGCCTGGGACAATTCTATGGCTACACCTTC	CASSLGQFYGYTF
TRBV12-3/TRBV12-4	-	-	15	TRBJ2-7	TGTGCCAGCACCTCGTGGGGAGGACTCTCCTACGAGCAGTACTTC	CASTSWGGLSYEQYF
TRBV2	many	-	11	TRBJ2-5	TGTGCCAGCACCCAGAAAGAGACCCAGTACTTC	CASTQKETQYF
TRBV14	-	TRBD2	18	TRBJ2-5	TGTGCCAGCAGCCAAGAAGACCCTAGCGGGAGGTCAGAGGAGACCCAGTACTTC	CASSQEDPSGRSEETQYF
TRBV20-1	-	-	14	TRBJ2-7	TGCAGTGCTAGGGGGATGGGGGTCTCCTACGAGCAGTACTTC	CSARGMGVSYEQYF
TRBV12-3/TRBV12-4	many	TRBD1	13	TRBJ1-2	TGTGCCAGCAGTTTGTCGCAGGGGGCGAGCTACACCTTC	CASSLSQGASYTF
TRBV7-9	many	TRBD1	13	TRBJ1-1	TGTGCCAGCAGACAAACAGGGGTGGATTTACCTTTCTTT	CASRQTGVDLPFF
TRBV12-3/TRBV12-4	-	TRBD2	15	TRBJ2-7	TGTGCCAGCAGTTTCGGGCTAGCGGGAAAATACGAGCAGCACTTC	CASSFGLAGKYEQHF
TRBV2	few	TRBD1	15	TRBJ2-1	TGTGCCAGCAGTGAAGCTTGGACAGGGTACAATGAGCAGTTCTTC	CASSEAWTGYNEQFF
TRBV10-3	-	-	12	TRBJ1-1	TGTGCCAATGGTAACATGAACACTGAAGCTTTCTTT	CANGNMNTEAFF
TRBV29-1	-	TRBD2	15	TRBJ2-7	TGCAGCGTTGTGGGCTCCGGGACTAGCGCCTACGAGCAGTACTTC	CSVVGSGTSAYEQYF
TRBV5-1	few	TRBD1	15	TRBJ1-1	TGCGCCAGCAGCTTGCAATACAGGGGGAGGACTGAAGCTTTCTTT	CASSLQYRGRTEAFF
TRBV7-8	few	TRBD2	16	TRBJ2-7	TGTGCCAGCAGCTGGGAGGGGACGGCGAGCTCCTACGAGCAGTACTTC	CASSWEGTASSYEQYF
TRBV30	-	-	12	TRBJ1-1	TGTGCCTGGGACACCCAGAACACTGAAGCTTTCTTT	CAWDTQNTEAFF